This T cell receptor beta chain originates from a study of CD8+CD57+ T cells in acquired aplastic anemia. Study-wide points: Controls did not differ significantly from patients in CD8+ Simpson's diversity. Roughly 30 CD8+ CDR3 sequences occurred in both the patients and the controls.

A single count supports this clonotype. The antigen is unknown. At one end, the junction sequence differs from germline, possibly due to a read error. Profiling that covered TCR beta VDJ and CDR3 relied on genomic DNA as its template. TCRdb fed the reads into MiXCR, producing one record per CDR3 protein. In the table there are about 270,000 distinct CDR3 sequences, roughly 82% of which are singletons. Sequencing was done on patients that had shown CD8+CD57+ cell expansion by flow cytometry. This TCR was sampled from a human donor with aplastic anemia. The sample taken for sequencing was sorted CD4+, CD8+, or CD8+CD57+ T cells (not recorded which) from PBMCs.

The CDR3 loop is CASTPGYQRCVEQVF. Here the CDR3 DNA reads TGTGCCAGCACCCCAGGCTACCAGCGGTGCGTCGAGCAGGTCTTC. V and J are TRBV2 and TRBJ2-1, with D perhaps TRBD2 (5 bases). The germline gives CDR1 SNHLY, CDR2 FYNNEI. The CDR3 length is 15 residues.